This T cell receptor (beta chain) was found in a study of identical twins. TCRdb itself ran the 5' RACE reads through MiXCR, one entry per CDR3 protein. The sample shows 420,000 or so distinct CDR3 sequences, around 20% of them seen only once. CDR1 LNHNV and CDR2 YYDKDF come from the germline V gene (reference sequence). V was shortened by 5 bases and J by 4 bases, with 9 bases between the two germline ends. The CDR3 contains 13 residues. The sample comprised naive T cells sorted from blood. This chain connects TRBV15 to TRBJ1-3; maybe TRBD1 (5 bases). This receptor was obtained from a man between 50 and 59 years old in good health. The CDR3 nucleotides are TGTGCCACCAGCCAACGACAGGGAAACACCATATATTTT. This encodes CATSQRQGNTIYF.